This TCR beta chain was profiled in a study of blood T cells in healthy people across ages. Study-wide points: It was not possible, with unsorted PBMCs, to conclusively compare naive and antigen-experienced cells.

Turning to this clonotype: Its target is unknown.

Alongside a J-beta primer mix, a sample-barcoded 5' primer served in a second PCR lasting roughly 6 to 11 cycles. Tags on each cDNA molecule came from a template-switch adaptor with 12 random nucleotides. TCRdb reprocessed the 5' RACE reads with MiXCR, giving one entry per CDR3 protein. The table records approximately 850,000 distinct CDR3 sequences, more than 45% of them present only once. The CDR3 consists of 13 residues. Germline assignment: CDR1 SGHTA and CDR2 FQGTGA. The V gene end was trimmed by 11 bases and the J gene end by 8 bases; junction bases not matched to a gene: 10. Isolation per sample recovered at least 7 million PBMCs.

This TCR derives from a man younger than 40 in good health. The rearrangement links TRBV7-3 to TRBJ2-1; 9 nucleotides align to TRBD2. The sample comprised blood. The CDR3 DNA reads TGTGCCGGCTGTGTCGCGGGAGGGGATGAGCAGTTCTTC. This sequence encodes CAGCVAGGDEQFF.